These T cell receptor beta chains were read from a single sample in a study of blood T cells in healthy people across ages. TCRdb re-derived calls from the 5' RACE reads in MiXCR, one entry per CDR3 protein. The sample contains some 940,000 distinct CDR3 sequences, 25% to 30% of which appear only once. These data were also reused for a study on T cells of mothers and their children.

The sample taken for sequencing was blood. The receptors derive from a woman aged 40 to 50 in good health. Both conserved end residues are part of each CDR3. A D gene is named only where the DNA matches it firmly. Only part of the rows carry a size: once, few, many, or a class if the clone is expanded.

V	size	D	J	CDR3
TRBV5-1	few	TRBD1	TRBJ1-1	CASSVGDRATEAFF
TRBV3-1	NA	NA	TRBJ2-3	CASGQDWGTFFTDTQYF
TRBV5-6	NA	NA	TRBJ2-5	CASTSQGRRQETQYF
TRBV9	many	NA	TRBJ1-4	CASSVGGTNEKLFF
TRBV12-3/TRBV12-4	NA	NA	TRBJ1-2	CASGHSNLGINYGYTF
TRBV14	NA	TRBD1	TRBJ2-4	CASSGTGGREQYF
TRBV2	NA	NA	TRBJ2-6	CASSESRTHSGANVLTF
TRBV6-6	few	NA	TRBJ2-5	CASSQTDDGFQETQYF
TRBV11-2	NA	NA	TRBJ1-2	CASSRVTDYSYTF
TRBV7-3	few	NA	TRBJ2-3	CASSLKPTYTDTQYF
TRBV15	NA	NA	TRBJ2-7	CATSRENRYEQYF
TRBV5-5	NA	NA	TRBJ2-1	CASSLGGGSWNEQFF
TRBV19	NA	NA	TRBJ2-3	CASTRTTRDTQYF
TRBV7-2	NA	NA	TRBJ1-1	CASSSGAGGHTEAFF
TRBV7-2	NA	TRBD1	TRBJ2-7	CASSTGPGTGIYEQYF
TRBV20-1	few	NA	TRBJ1-1	CSPTLGNTEAFF
TRBV7-2	few	NA	TRBJ2-7	CASSFDRPYEQYF
TRBV20-1	NA	NA	TRBJ1-2	CSARGLLPRAGLDGYTF
TRBV4-3	NA	NA	TRBJ2-6	CASSQEGEGPGADVLTF
TRBV19	few	NA	TRBJ1-4	CASSRADEKLFF
TRBV20-1	NA	NA	TRBJ2-2	CSGTTGVSGELFF
TRBV11-1	many	NA	TRBJ2-7	CASSSRTTTPYEQYF
TRBV11-3	NA	NA	TRBJ1-1	CASSFPLGQGRGTEAFF
TRBV3-1	few	NA	TRBJ2-6	CASSRRVGGISGANVLTF
TRBV2	NA	NA	TRBJ1-6	CANSEEQGRSPLHF
TRBV7-6	many	NA	TRBJ2-1	CASSLAGGRNYENEQFF
TRBV2	few	NA	TRBJ2-3	CASSLYYTDTQYF
TRBV6-5	NA	TRBD1	TRBJ2-7	CASSGAGTGEYEQYF
TRBV12-3/TRBV12-4	few	NA	TRBJ1-1	CASSLGQKNTEAFF
TRBV18	NA	NA	TRBJ2-2	CASSRLSRDTGELFF
TRBV29-1	NA	NA	TRBJ2-3	CSVDRRGQENTDTQYF
TRBV29-1	NA	NA	TRBJ1-1	CSVIRSLENTEAFF
TRBV20-1	once	NA	TRBJ2-3	CSARPKIFRSTDTQYF
TRBV20-1	many	TRBD1	TRBJ2-6	CSARGAGRTGRFSGANVLTF
TRBV7-6	few	NA	TRBJ1-5	CASSLGPTDNQPQHF
TRBV30	NA	TRBD2	TRBJ2-1	CAWTPAGGWEQFF
TRBV4-3	once	TRBD1	TRBJ2-1	CASSLGQVTQETQFF
TRBV5-1	NA	NA	TRBJ1-1	CASSSLGVEPNTEAFF
TRBV29-1	NA	TRBD1	TRBJ2-1	CSVDQGAVEQFF
TRBV6-6	NA	NA	TRBJ1-5	CASSYSQGKQPQHF